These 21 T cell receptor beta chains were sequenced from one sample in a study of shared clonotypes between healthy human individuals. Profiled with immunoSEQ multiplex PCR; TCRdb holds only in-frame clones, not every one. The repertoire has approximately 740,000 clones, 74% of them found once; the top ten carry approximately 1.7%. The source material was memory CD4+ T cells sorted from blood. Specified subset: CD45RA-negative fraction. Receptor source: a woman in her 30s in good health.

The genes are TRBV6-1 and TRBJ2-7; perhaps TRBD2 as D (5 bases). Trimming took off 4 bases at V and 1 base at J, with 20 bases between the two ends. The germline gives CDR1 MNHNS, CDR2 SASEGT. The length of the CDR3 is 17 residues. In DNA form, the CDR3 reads TGTGCCAGCAGTGTCCAGCTCCGGGTTCGGGGATCCTACGAGCAGTACTTC. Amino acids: CASSVQLRVRGSYEQYF.

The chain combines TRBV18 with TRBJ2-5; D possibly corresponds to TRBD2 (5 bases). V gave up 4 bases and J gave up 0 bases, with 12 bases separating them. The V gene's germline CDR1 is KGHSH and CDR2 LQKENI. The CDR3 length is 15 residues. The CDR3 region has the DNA TGTGCCAGCTCACTCCACGTTAGCGACCAAGAGACCCAGTACTTC. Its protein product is CASSLHVSDQETQYF.

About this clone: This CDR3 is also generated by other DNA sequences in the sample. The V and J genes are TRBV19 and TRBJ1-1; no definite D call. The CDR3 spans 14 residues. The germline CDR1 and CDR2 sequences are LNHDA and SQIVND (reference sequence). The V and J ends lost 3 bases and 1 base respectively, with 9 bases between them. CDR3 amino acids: CASSIQVTNTEAFF. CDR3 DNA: TGTGCCAGTAGTATTCAGGTAACGAACACTGAAGCTTTCTTT.

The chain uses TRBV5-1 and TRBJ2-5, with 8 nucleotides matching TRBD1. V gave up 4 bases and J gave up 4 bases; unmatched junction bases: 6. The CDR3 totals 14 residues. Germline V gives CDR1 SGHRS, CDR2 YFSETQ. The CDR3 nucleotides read TGCGCCAGCAGCGCCGGACAGGGCATAGAGACCCAGTACTTC. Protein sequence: CASSAGQGIETQYF. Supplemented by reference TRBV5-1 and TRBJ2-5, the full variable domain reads KAGVTQTPRYLIKTRGQQVTLSCSPISGHRSVSWYQQTPGQGLQFLFEYFSETQRNKGNFPGRFSGRQFSNSRSEMNVSTLELGDSALYLCASSAGQGIETQYFGPGTRLLVL.

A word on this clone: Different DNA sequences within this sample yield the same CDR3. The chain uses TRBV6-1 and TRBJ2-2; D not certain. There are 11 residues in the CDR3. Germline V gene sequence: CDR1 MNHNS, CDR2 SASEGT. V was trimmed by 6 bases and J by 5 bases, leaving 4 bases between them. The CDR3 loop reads CASSGTGELFF. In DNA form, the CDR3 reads TGTGCCAGCAGCGGGACCGGGGAGCTGTTTTTT.

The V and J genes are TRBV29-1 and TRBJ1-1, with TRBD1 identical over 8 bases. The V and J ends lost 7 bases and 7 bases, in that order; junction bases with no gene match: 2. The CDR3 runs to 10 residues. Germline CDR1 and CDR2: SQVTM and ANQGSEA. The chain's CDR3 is CSGGTGEAFF. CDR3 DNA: TGCAGCGGGGGGACAGGTGAAGCTTTCTTT.

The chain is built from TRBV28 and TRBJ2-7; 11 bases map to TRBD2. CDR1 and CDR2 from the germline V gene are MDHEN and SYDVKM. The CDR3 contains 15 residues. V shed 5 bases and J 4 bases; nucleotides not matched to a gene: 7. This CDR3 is CASSPATSGIYEQYF. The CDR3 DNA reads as TGTGCCAGCAGTCCAGCGACTAGCGGGATATACGAGCAGTACTTC.

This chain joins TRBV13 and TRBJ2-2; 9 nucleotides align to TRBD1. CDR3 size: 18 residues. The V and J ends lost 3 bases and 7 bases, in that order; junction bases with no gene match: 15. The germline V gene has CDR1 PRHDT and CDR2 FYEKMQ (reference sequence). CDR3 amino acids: CASSLDNRGRGKDGELFF. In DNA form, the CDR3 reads TGTGCCAGCAGCTTGGATAACAGGGGGCGCGGGAAAGACGGGGAGCTGTTTTTT.

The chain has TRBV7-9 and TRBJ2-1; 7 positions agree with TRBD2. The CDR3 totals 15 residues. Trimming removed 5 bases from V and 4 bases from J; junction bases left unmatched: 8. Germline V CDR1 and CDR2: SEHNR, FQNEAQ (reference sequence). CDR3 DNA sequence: TGTGCCAGCAGCCCGGGACTACTAATTTACAATGAGCAGTTCTTC. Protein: CASSPGLLIYNEQFF.

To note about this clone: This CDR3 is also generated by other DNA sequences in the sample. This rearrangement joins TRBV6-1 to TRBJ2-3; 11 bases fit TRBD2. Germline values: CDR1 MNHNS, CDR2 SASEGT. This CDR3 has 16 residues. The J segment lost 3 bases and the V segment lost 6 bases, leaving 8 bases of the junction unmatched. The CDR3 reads CASRELAGVSTDTQYF. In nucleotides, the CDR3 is TGTGCCAGCAGGGAACTAGCGGGAGTTAGTACAGATACGCAGTATTTT.

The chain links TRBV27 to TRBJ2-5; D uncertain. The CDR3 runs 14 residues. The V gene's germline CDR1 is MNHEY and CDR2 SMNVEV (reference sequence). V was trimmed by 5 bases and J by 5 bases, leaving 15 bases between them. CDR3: CASSPKGGVETQYF. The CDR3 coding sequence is TGTGCCAGCAGTCCCAAAGGTGGGGTGGAGACCCAGTACTTC.

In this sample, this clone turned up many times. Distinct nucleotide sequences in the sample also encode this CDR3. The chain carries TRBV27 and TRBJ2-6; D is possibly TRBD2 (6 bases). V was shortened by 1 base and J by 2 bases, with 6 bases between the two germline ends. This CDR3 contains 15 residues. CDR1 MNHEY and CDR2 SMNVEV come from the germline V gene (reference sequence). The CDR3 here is CASSLWGAGANVLTF. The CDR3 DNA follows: TGTGCCAGCAGTTTATGGGGGGCTGGGGCCAACGTCCTGACTTTC. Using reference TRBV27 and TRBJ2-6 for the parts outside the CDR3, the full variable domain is EAQVTQNPRYLITVTGKKLTVTCSQNMNHEYMSWYRQDPGLGLRQIYYSMNVEVTDKGDVPEGYKVSRKEKRNFPLILESPSPNQTSLYFCASSLWGAGANVLTFGAGSRLTVL.

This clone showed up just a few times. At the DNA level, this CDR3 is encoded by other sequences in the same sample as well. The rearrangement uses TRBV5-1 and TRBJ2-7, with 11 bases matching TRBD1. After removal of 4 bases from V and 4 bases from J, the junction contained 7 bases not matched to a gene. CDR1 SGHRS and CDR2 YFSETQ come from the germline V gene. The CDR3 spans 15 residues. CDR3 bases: TGCGCCAGCAGCGACCGGACAGGGGGCGTTTACGAGCAGTACTTC. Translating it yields CASSDRTGGVYEQYF.

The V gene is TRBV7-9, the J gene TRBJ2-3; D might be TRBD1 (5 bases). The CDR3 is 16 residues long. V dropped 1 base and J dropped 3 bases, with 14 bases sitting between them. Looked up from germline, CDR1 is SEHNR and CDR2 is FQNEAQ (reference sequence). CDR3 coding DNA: TGTGCCAGCAGCTTAGAGGGGTACAGGATAACAGATACGCAGTATTTT. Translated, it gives CASSLEGYRITDTQYF.

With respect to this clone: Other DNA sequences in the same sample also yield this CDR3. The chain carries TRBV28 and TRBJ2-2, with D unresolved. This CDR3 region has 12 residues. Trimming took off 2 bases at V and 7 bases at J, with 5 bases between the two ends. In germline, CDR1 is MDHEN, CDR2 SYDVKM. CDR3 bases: TGTGCCAGCAGTTTACCGGTCGGGGAGCTGTTTTTT. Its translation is CASSLPVGELFF.

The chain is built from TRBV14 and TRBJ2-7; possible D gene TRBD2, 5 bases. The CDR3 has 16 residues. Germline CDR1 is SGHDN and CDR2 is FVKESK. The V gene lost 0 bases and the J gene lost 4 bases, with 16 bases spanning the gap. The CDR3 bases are TGTGCCAGCAGCCAAGATTATGCGGGTCTTGGGTACGAGCAGTACTTC. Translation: CASSQDYAGLGYEQYF.

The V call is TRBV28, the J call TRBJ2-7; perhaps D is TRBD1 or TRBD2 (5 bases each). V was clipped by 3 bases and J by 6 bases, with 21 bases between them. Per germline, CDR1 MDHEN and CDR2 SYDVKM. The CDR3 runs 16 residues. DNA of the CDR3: TGTGCCAGCAGTTTTCCCGGGACCACGACATCCGGCGAGCAGTACTTC. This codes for CASSFPGTTTSGEQYF.

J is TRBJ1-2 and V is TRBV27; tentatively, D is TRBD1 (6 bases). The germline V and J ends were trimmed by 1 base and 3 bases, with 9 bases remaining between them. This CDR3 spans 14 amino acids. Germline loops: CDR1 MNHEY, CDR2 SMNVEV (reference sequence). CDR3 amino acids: CASSLCDRYYGYTF. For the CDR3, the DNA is TGTGCCAGCAGTTTATGTGACAGGTACTATGGCTACACCTTC.

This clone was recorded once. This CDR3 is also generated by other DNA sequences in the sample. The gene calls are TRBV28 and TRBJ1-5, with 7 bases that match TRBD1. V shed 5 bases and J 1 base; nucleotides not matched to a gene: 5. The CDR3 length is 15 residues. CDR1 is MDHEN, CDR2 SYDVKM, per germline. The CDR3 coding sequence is TGTGCCAGCAGTCTTAGGGGGCAGAGCAATCAGCCCCAGCATTTT. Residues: CASSLRGQSNQPQHF.

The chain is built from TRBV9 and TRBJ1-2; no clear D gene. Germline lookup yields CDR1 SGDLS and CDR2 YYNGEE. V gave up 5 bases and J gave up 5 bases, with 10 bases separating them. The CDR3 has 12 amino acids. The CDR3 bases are TGTGCCAGCAGAGACCTGAGATATGGCTACACCTTC. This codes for CASRDLRYGYTF. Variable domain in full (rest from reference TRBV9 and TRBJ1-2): DSGVTQTPKHLITATGQRVTLRCSPRSGDLSVYWYQQSLDQGLQFLIQYYNGEERAKGNILERFSAQQFPDLHSELNLSSLELGDSALYFCASRDLRYGYTFGSGTRLTVV.

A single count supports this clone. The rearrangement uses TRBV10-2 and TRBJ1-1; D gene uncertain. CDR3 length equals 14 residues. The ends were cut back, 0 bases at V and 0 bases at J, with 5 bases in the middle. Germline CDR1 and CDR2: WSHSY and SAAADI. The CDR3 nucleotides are TGCGCCAGCAGTGAGTCGACGGTGAACACTGAAGCTTTCTTT. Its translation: CASSESTVNTEAFF.